The entry below gives a single T cell receptor (beta chain) sequence along with its context. Germline V gives CDR1 LNHDA, CDR2 SQIVND (reference sequence). CDR3 size: 14 residues. V was pared by 6 bases and J by 8 bases, with 17 bases between. The sample is drawn from a study of cytomegalovirus exposure and HLA in healthy donors. PCR primers comprised 60 Vbeta and 13 Jbeta primers. Measured with immunoSEQ multiplex PCR; TCRdb has only the in-frame clones, and not every one. The sample table includes fewer than 110,000 clones. The sample was PBMCs. V usage is TRBV19 and J usage is TRBJ2-1; D not certain. This receptor was identified in a man aged 40-50 years in good health and CMV-seronegative. The DNA for the CDR3 is TGTGCCAGTAGGTTAAGCTCCTCTACGGATGAGCAGTTCTTC. This gives the protein CASRLSSSTDEQFF. Combining the CDR3 with reference TRBV19 and TRBJ2-1 gives the whole variable domain DGGITQSPKYLFRKEGQNVTLSCEQNLNHDAMYWYRQDPGQGLRLIYYSQIVNDFQKGDIAEGYSVSREKKESFPLTVTSAQKNPTAFYLCASRLSSSTDEQFFGPGTRLTVL.